These 31 T cell receptor beta chains were sequenced from one sample in a study of neurological immune-mediated disorders. MiXCR, run by TCRdb on the 5' RACE reads, gives a single entry per CDR3 protein. The sample records about 79,000 distinct CDR3 sequences, 12% to 15% being singletons. Sequenced: PBMCs. The receptors come from a woman between 45 and 60 years old in good health.

This clonotype was seen at least ten times. This chain uses TRBV10-3 with TRBJ2-1; 8 positions match TRBD1. CDR1 ENHRY and CDR2 SYGVKD come from the germline V gene. J lost 7 bases, V lost 0 bases, and 5 bases had no gene match. This CDR3 has 15 residues. The CDR3 loop is CAISESTGAWNEQFF. CDR3 DNA sequence: TGTGCCATCAGTGAGTCGACAGGGGCGTGGAATGAGCAGTTCTTC.

The chain recombines TRBV6-5 with TRBJ2-3, with 9 bases fitting TRBD2. The V gene's germline CDR1 is MNHEY and CDR2 SVGAGI. With V trimmed by 2 bases and J by 0 bases, 3 bases remained unmatched. The CDR3 length is 16 residues. CDR3 sequence (DNA): TGTGCCAGCAGTTACGCTAGCGGGGCTAGCACAGATACGCAGTATTTT. Translated: CASSYASGASTDTQYF.

This clonotype appeared many times. The chain combines TRBV7-2 with TRBJ2-3; 7 nucleotides align to TRBD2. The germline CDR1 and CDR2 sequences are SGHTA and FQGNSA. The CDR3 runs 15 residues. The junction had 9 bases not matched to a gene; V was cut back by 7 bases and J by 2 bases. The DNA for the CDR3 is TGTGCCAGCACCCTGGTGGCGGGAGTCACAGATACGCAGTATTTT. Its protein is CASTLVAGVTDTQYF.

This clonotype was observed many times. The rearrangement links TRBV7-2 to TRBJ2-2, with TRBD1 identical over 9 bases. Germline V gives CDR1 SGHTA, CDR2 FQGNSA. The V gene end was trimmed by 5 bases and the J gene end by 7 bases; junction bases not matched to a gene: 11. CDR3 length equals 16 residues. CDR3 loop: CASSIGTGRLVGELFF. The DNA for the CDR3 is TGTGCCAGCAGCATCGGGACAGGGAGATTGGTCGGGGAGCTGTTTTTT.

In its sample, this clonotype was seen many times. The CDR3, as DNA: TGTGCCAGCAGTTTAGTTGGATGGGATTCACCCCTCCACTTT. Translation gives CASSLVGWDSPLHF. This chain connects TRBV12-3 or TRBV12-4 to TRBJ1-6; D gene ambiguous. Deletions cut 1 base from V and 8 bases from J, with 9 bases between. This CDR3 has 14 residues.

This clonotype was observed many times. The chain couples TRBV27 to TRBJ2-3, with 7 bases identical to TRBD2. The CDR3 extends over 16 amino acids. Germline V CDR1 and CDR2: MNHEY, SMNVEV (reference sequence). After removal of 5 bases from V and 8 bases from J, the junction contained 16 bases not matched to a gene. The DNA of the CDR3 is TGTGCCAGCAGTACCTCGTCCAGACTAGCTGTCGGTACGCAGTATTTT. Residues: CASSTSSRLAVGTQYF.

The rearrangement links TRBV9 to TRBJ1-4, with a possible D match to TRBD1 (6 bases). The CDR3 consists of 14 residues. Germline V gene data show CDR1 as SGDLS and CDR2 as YYNGEE. The germline V and J ends were trimmed by 0 bases and 6 bases, with 9 bases remaining between them. The CDR3 loop is CASSVGGRDEKLFF. CDR3 nucleotides: TGTGCCAGCAGCGTAGGGGGGCGCGATGAAAAACTGTTTTTT.

This clonotype has ten or more counts. This chain links TRBV28 with TRBJ2-1; D not certain. V was pared by 6 bases and J by 0 bases, with 18 bases between. Germline V gene lookup returns CDR1 MDHEN and CDR2 SYDVKM. The CDR3 length is 17 residues. The DNA of the CDR3 is TGTGCCAGCAGCCCCAGAGTTGGCAGTAGCTCCTACAATGAGCAGTTCTTC. Protein product: CASSPRVGSSSYNEQFF.

Many counts were recorded for this clonotype. The chain couples TRBV6-6 to TRBJ2-1; 8 positions match TRBD1. The germline V gene encodes CDR1 MNHNY and CDR2 SVGAGI (reference sequence). V shed 6 bases and J 4 bases; nucleotides not matched to a gene: 5. The CDR3 spans 14 residues. CDR3 bases: TGTGCCAGCAGCGGACAGGGTTCATACAATGAGCAGTTCTTC. Amino acid sequence: CASSGQGSYNEQFF.

This clonotype was picked up many times. The chain joins TRBV7-2 to TRBJ1-6; unclear D gene. Germline V gene data show CDR1 as SGHTA and CDR2 as FQGNSA. The CDR3 contains 18 residues. Trimming removed 3 bases from V and 0 bases from J, with 15 bases in between. DNA of the CDR3: TGTGCCAGCAGCTTCCCCTCCGGGCAGAGCTCCTATAATTCACCCCTCCACTTT. Encoded protein: CASSFPSGQSSYNSPLHF.

This clonotype was detected many times. The chain has TRBV5-6 and TRBJ1-1; D is uncertain. From germline, CDR1 is SGHDT and CDR2 YYEEEE. Trimming cost V 4 bases and J 11 bases, with 15 bases left between them. The CDR3 spans 12 residues. CDR3 amino acids: CASSPRWERAFF. The CDR3 DNA follows: TGTGCCAGCAGCCCTAGGTGGGAACGGGCTTTCTTT. Based on the CDR3 plus reference TRBV5-6 and TRBJ1-1, the full variable domain is DAGVTQSPTHLIKTRGQQVTLRCSPKSGHDTVSWYQQALGQGPQFIFQYYEEEERQRGNFPDRFSGHQFPNYSSELNVNALLLGDSALYLCASSPRWERAFFGQGTRLTVV.

In its sample, this clonotype was seen many times. This chain joins TRBV7-8 and TRBJ2-1; D not resolved. V dropped 1 base and J dropped 10 bases, with 14 bases sitting between them. The CDR3 sequence is 14 residues long. In germline, CDR1 is SGHVS, CDR2 FQNEAQ. The DNA of the CDR3 is TGTGCCAGCAGCTTAGGGGTGCTCGCGCTGGAGCAGTTCTTC. It yields the protein CASSLGVLALEQFF. The full variable domain, its missing parts supplied by reference TRBV7-8 and TRBJ2-1, is GAGVSQSPRYKVAKRGQDVALRCDPISGHVSLFWYQQALGQGPEFLTYFQNEAQLDKSGLPSDRFFAERPEGSVSTLKIQRTQQEDSAVYLCASSLGVLALEQFFGPGTRLTVL.

This clonotype was seen at least ten times. The CDR3 reads CASSVLGTRSPEAFF. CDR3 DNA sequence: TGTGCCAGCAGCGTATTAGGCACTCGAAGCCCTGAAGCTTTCTTT. The chain recombines TRBV9 with TRBJ1-1; D not resolved. Trimming cost V 1 base and J 6 bases, with 16 bases left between them. The CDR3 sequence is 15 residues long. CDR1 is SGDLS, CDR2 YYNGEE, per germline. The full variable domain, completed using reference TRBV9 and TRBJ1-1, is DSGVTQTPKHLITATGQRVTLRCSPRSGDLSVYWYQQSLDQGLQFLIQYYNGEERAKGNILERFSAQQFPDLHSELNLSSLELGDSALYFCASSVLGTRSPEAFFGQGTRLTVV.

This clonotype has ten or more counts. This sequence joins TRBV20-1 and TRBJ2-5, with TRBD1 as a possible D gene (6 bases). V lost 6 bases and J lost 1, with 18 bases in between. The CDR3 runs 15 residues. From germline, CDR1 is DFQATT and CDR2 SNEGSKA (reference sequence). The CDR3 DNA sequence: TGCAGTGCCAATCCACCGGGACACACCCAAGAGACCCAGTACTTC. The encoded protein is CSANPPGHTQETQYF.

There are many counts of this clonotype. This sequence joins TRBV29-1 and TRBJ1-2, with D perhaps matching TRBD1 (6 bases). This CDR3 contains 16 residues. Trimming pared 0 bases from V and 7 bases from J, leaving 21 bases between. In germline, CDR1 is SQVTM, CDR2 ANQGSEA. The CDR3 DNA reads as TGCAGCGTTGAAGAATGGGGCGGTATTGGGGGCGGTGGCTACACCTTC. Translation gives CSVEEWGGIGGGGYTF. The full variable domain, completed using reference TRBV29-1 and TRBJ1-2, is SAVISQKPSRDICQRGTSLTIQCQVDSQVTMMFWYRQQPGQSLTLIATANQGSEATYESGFVIDKFPISRPNLTFSTLTVSNMSPEDSSIYLCSVEEWGGIGGGGYTFGSGTRLTVV.

About this clonotype itself: A much larger clone sits a single nucleotide away, making a read error possible. The rearrangement joins TRBV29-1 to TRBJ1-2, with D perhaps matching TRBD1 (6 bases). V lost 6 bases, J lost 2 bases, and 22 bases lay in between. The CDR3 has 16 amino acids. CDR1 is SQVTM, CDR2 ANQGSEA, per germline. The DNA for the CDR3 is TGCAGCGTCGAGGGGTGGTCAGGGGAGAGAAACTATGGCTACACCTTC. Amino acids: CSVEGWSGERNYGYTF.

The sample holds many counts of this clonotype. The chain is built from TRBV6-4 and TRBJ1-2, with D hard to call. In germline, CDR1 is MRHNA, CDR2 SNTAGT. The ends were cut back, 4 bases at V and 2 bases at J, with 8 bases in the middle. The CDR3 extends over 13 amino acids. The DNA of the CDR3 is TGTGCCAGCAGTGTGGGTTCAAACTATGGCTACACCTTC. It specifies CASSVGSNYGYTF.

This clonotype was picked up a small number of times. This chain joins TRBV18 and TRBJ2-1, with 8 bases identical to TRBD2. The V gene end was trimmed by 2 bases and the J gene end by 2 bases; junction bases not matched to a gene: 8. The CDR3 covers 17 residues. Germline assignment: CDR1 KGHSH and CDR2 LQKENI. CDR3 protein: CASSPNSGMGTYNEQFF. In DNA, the CDR3 is TGTGCCAGCTCACCAAATAGCGGGATGGGCACCTACAATGAGCAGTTCTTC.

In this sample, this clonotype turned up many times. The chain recombines TRBV5-1 with TRBJ2-7; 7 bases line up with TRBD1. The CDR3 spans 14 residues. Germline assignment: CDR1 SGHRS and CDR2 YFSETQ. Trimming removed 4 bases from V and 4 bases from J; junction bases left unmatched: 8. The CDR3 region has the DNA TGCGCCAGCAGCCTGGAGAGGGACAGTTACGAGCAGTACTTC. It codes for CASSLERDSYEQYF.

This clonotype was detected many times. The CDR3 region is CASSRRAGQNNQPQHF. The CDR3 nucleotides are TGTGCCAGCAGCCGCAGAGCGGGACAAAATAATCAGCCCCAGCATTTT. This rearrangement joins TRBV28 to TRBJ1-5; perhaps TRBD1 as D (6 bases). V shed 6 bases and J shed 4 bases, with 19 bases lying between them. The CDR3 extends over 16 amino acids. Germline V gene data show CDR1 as MDHEN and CDR2 as SYDVKM.

This clonotype was observed many times. V usage is TRBV5-1 and J usage is TRBJ2-3; 8 nucleotides match TRBD1. CDR3 length: 15 residues. Germline assignment: CDR1 SGHRS and CDR2 YFSETQ. J was trimmed by 4 bases and V by 0 bases; bases with no gene match: 4. The CDR3 sequence is CASSLAGTGADTQYF. In DNA, the CDR3 is TGCGCCAGCAGCTTGGCCGGGACAGGCGCAGATACGCAGTATTTT.

V and J are TRBV12-3 or TRBV12-4 and TRBJ1-1; perhaps TRBD1 as D (5 bases). The CDR3 runs 16 residues. Between the trimmed V and J ends, which lost 4 bases and 8 bases, there was a span of 23 bases. DNA of the CDR3: TGTGCCAGCAGTTCGCCTCTTTGGGGCAATGGGACCGAAGCTTTCTTT. This translates into CASSSPLWGNGTEAFF.

This clonotype was seen at least ten times. CDR3 coding DNA: TGTGCCAGCAGTCGCTCGGACAGGGGGTCAGATACGCAGTATTTT. Residues: CASSRSDRGSDTQYF. The rearrangement joins TRBV28 to TRBJ2-3; the match to TRBD1 covers 10 bases. Germline V lookup: CDR1 MDHEN, CDR2 SYDVKM. The trim removed 5 bases at V and 4 bases at J, leaving 6 bases unmatched. There are 15 residues in the CDR3.

This clonotype was picked up many times. The genes are TRBV7-2 and TRBJ2-3; D perhaps matches TRBD2 (7 bases). In germline, CDR1 is SGHTA, CDR2 FQGNSA. This CDR3 has 16 residues. The ends were cut back, 2 bases at V and 1 base at J, with 13 bases in the middle. This CDR3 reads CASSLLGGAGTDTQYF. The CDR3 DNA is TGTGCCAGCAGCTTATTAGGGGGGGCCGGCACAGATACGCAGTATTTT.

The rearrangement links TRBV14 to TRBJ2-2; D may be TRBD2 (5 bases). Germline loops: CDR1 SGHDN, CDR2 FVKESK. Trimming pared 2 bases from V and 4 bases from J, leaving 11 bases between. The CDR3 has 15 residues. The CDR3 region has the DNA TGTGCCAGCAGCCAAACCAGGACTCCCACCGGGGAGCTGTTTTTT. This codes for CASSQTRTPTGELFF.

Many counts were recorded for this clonotype. The V gene is TRBV3-1, the J gene TRBJ2-1, with D perhaps matching TRBD2 (6 bases). Germline V gene data show CDR1 as LGHDT and CDR2 as YNNKEL (reference sequence). Trimming shortened V by 4 bases and J by 8 bases, and 15 bases separated the two germline ends. The CDR3 extends over 14 amino acids. CDR3 in DNA: TGTGCCAGCAGCCCCCAAATGGGAGGCTATGAGCAGTTCTTC. It yields the protein CASSPQMGGYEQFF.

There are many counts of this clonotype. The gene calls are TRBV11-2 and TRBJ1-1; a weak D match, TRBD1 (5 bases). This CDR3 is built from 13 residues. Germline lookup yields CDR1 SGHAT and CDR2 FQNNGV. V was pared by 5 bases and J by 5 bases, with 12 bases between. The CDR3 spells CASSPFGGTEAFF. The DNA of the CDR3 is TGTGCCAGCAGCCCATTCGGGGGAACTGAAGCTTTCTTT. The complete variable domain, with remaining parts taken from reference TRBV11-2 and TRBJ1-1, reads EAGVAQSPRYKIIEKRQSVAFWCNPISGHATLYWYQQILGQGPKLLIQFQNNGVVDDSQLPKDRFSAERLKGVDSTLKIQPAKLEDSAVYLCASSPFGGTEAFFGQGTRLTVV.

The chain links TRBV9 to TRBJ2-7, with 9 positions matching TRBD2. This CDR3 has 16 residues. After removal of 3 bases from V and 6 bases from J, the junction contained 13 bases not matched to a gene. Germline CDR1 is SGDLS and CDR2 is YYNGEE. The CDR3 bases are TGTGCCAGCAGCGCACAGCCGGGACTAGCATTTGGCGAGCAGTACTTC. The encoded protein is CASSAQPGLAFGEQYF.

The chain is built from TRBV24-1 and TRBJ2-1; 8 nucleotides line up with TRBD2. The J segment lost 10 bases and the V segment lost 2 bases, leaving 12 bases of the junction unmatched. This CDR3 has 16 residues. Germline CDR1 KGHDR, CDR2 SFDVKD. The CDR3 nucleotides are TGTGCCACCAGTGATTCCGGGGGGGCGGGAGTACGAGAGCAGTTCTTC. It encodes CATSDSGGAGVREQFF.

This clonotype was observed many times. The genes are TRBV14 and TRBJ2-3; 8 bases are a match to TRBD2. The CDR3 length is 17 residues. The V gene end was trimmed by 5 bases and the J gene end by 0 bases; junction bases not matched to a gene: 10. CDR1 SGHDN and CDR2 FVKESK come from the germline V gene. The CDR3 DNA reads as TGTGCCAGCAGCTTCCTGAGCACTAGCGGAAGCACAGATACGCAGTATTTT. As protein: CASSFLSTSGSTDTQYF.

The J gene is TRBJ2-7, the V gene TRBV5-1; D is perhaps TRBD1 or TRBD2 (5 bases each). V lost 4 bases, J lost 0 bases, and 20 bases lay in between. Germline V lookup: CDR1 SGHRS, CDR2 YFSETQ. CDR3 length: 17 amino acids. CDR3 sequence: CASSRGGLGQNSYEQYF. For the CDR3, the DNA is TGCGCCAGCAGCCGGGGTGGCTTGGGGCAGAACTCCTACGAGCAGTACTTC.